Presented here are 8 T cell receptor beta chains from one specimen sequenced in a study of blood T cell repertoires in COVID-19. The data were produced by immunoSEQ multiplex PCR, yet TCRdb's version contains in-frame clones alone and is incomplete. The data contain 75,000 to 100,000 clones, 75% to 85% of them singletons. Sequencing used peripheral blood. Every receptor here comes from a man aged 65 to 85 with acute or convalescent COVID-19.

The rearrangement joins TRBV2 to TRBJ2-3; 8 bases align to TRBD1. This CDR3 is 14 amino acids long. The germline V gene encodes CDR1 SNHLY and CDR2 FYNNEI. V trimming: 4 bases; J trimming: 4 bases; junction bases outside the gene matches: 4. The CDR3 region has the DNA TGTGCCAGCAGTGTGGACAGGGTTTCAGATACGCAGTATTTT. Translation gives CASSVDRVSDTQYF.

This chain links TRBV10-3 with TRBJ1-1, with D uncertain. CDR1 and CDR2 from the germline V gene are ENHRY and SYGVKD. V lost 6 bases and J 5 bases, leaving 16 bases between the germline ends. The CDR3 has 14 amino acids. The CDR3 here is CAIRDSISGTEAFF. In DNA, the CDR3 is TGTGCCATCAGGGACTCTATCAGCGGGACTGAAGCTTTCTTT.

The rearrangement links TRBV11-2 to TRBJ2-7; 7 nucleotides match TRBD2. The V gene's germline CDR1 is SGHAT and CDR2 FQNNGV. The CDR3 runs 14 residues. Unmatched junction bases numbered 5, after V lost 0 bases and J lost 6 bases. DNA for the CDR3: TGTGCCAGCAGCTTAGACGCCGGGACTACCGAGCAGTACTTC. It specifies CASSLDAGTTEQYF.

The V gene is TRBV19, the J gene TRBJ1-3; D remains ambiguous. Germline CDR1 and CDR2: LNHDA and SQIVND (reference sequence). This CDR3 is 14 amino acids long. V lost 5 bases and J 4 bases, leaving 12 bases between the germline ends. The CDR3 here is CASSVSSSGNTIYF. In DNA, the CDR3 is TGTGCCAGTAGTGTTAGCTCGAGCGGAAACACCATATATTTT.

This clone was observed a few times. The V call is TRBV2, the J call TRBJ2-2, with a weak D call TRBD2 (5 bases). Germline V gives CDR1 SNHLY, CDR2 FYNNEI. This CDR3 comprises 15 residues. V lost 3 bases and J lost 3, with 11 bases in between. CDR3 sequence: CASSESTADTGELFF. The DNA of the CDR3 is TGTGCCAGCAGTGAGTCCACAGCGGACACCGGGGAGCTGTTTTTT.

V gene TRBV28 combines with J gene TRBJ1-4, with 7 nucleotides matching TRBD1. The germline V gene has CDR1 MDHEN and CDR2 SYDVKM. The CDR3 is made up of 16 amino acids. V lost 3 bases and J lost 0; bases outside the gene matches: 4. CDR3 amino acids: CASSFQGQATNEKLFF. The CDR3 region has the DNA TGTGCCAGCAGTTTTCAAGGACAGGCAACTAATGAAAAACTGTTTTTT.

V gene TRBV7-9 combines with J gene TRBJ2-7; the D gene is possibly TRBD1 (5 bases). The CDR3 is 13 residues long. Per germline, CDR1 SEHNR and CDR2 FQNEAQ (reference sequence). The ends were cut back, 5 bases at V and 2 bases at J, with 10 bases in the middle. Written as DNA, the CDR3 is TGTGCCAGCAGCGTAGGGGCCCCCTACGAGCAGTACTTC. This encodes CASSVGAPYEQYF.

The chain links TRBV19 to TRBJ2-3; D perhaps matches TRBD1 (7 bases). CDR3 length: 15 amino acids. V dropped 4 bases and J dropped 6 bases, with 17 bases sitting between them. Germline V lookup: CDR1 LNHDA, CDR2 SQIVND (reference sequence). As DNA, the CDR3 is TGTGCCAGTAGTACCAGACAGGGACTCGGGGATACGCAGTATTTT. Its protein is CASSTRQGLGDTQYF. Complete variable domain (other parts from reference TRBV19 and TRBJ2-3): DGGITQSPKYLFRKEGQNVTLSCEQNLNHDAMYWYRQDPGQGLRLIYYSQIVNDFQKGDIAEGYSVSREKKESFPLTVTSAQKNPTAFYLCASSTRQGLGDTQYFGPGTRLTVL.